The source of this TCR beta chain is a study of T cell clonotyping in hematopoietic cell transplantation. Study conclusions and caveats: CD4 and CD8 repertoire contributions could not be separated without sorting.

Concerning this clone itself: Its antigen is not known.

Per germline, CDR1 SGHDT and CDR2 YYEEEE. This CDR3 region has 15 residues. V lost 0 bases and J lost 1, with 11 bases in between. Clones were sequenced by immunoSEQ multiplex PCR, and TCRdb holds only the in-frame ones, with some missing. In the table there are about 18,000 clones, 85% to 95% of which are singletons. The chain has TRBV5-6 and TRBJ2-7, with D perhaps matching TRBD2 (6 bases). The receptor comes from a man aged 35 to 55 in good health. Some clones in this sample may be carry-over from other donors' samples. Sequencing was done on a sample of peripheral blood mononuclear cells. CDR3 coding DNA: TGTGCCAGCAGCTTGGTCCAACTAGCTTCCTACGAGCAGTACTTC. Translation gives CASSLVQLASYEQYF.